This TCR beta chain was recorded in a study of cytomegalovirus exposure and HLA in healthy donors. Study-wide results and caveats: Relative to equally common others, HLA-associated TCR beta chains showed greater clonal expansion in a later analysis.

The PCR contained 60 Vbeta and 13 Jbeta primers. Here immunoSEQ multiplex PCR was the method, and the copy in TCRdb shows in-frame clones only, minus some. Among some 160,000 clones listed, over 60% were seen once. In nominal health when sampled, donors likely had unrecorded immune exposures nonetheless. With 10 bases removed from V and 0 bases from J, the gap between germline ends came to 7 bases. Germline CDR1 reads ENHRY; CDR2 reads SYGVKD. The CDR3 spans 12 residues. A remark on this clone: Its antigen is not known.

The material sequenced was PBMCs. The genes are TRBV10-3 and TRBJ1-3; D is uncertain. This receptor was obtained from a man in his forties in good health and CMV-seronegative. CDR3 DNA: TGTGCCACGCTAAGCTCTGGAAACACCATATATTTT. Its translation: CATLSSGNTIYF.